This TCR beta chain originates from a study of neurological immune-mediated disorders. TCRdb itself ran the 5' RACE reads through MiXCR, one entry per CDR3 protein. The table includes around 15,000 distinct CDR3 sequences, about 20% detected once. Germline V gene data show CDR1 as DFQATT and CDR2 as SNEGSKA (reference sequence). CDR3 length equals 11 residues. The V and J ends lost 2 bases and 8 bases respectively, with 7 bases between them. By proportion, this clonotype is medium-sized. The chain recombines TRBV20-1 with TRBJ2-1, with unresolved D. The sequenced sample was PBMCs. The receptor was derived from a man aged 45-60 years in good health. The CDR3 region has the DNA TGCAGTGCTAGACCAGTATATGAGCAGTTCTTC. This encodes CSARPVYEQFF.